This T cell receptor (beta chain) was identified in a study of T cell clonotyping in hematopoietic cell transplantation. General observations from the study: After transplant, recipient diversity fell while pathologically expanded clonotypes grew through day 180.

TCRdb's table, derived via immunoSEQ multiplex PCR, lists solely in-frame clones and lacks some. The data hold 15,000 to 20,000 clones, with about nine tenths observed a single time. Trimming shortened V by 3 bases and J by 6 bases, and 12 bases separated the two germline ends. CDR1 is MNHEY, CDR2 SMNVEV, per germline (reference sequence). The CDR3 loop spans 14 amino acids. This clone appeared once. Its target is unknown. Sequencing was carried out using peripheral blood mononuclear cells. V usage is TRBV27 and J usage is TRBJ2-1; unclear D gene. The TCR was taken from a middle-aged man in good health. Some clones in this sample may be carry-over from other donors' samples. The CDR3 loop is CASSFGLPSNEQFF. The CDR3 DNA is TGTGCCAGCAGTTTTGGGCTCCCGAGCAATGAGCAGTTCTTC.